The text below deals with one TCR beta chain. Per the study methods: Quantification of nucleated cells was approximated via reference gene primer amplification. The assay was immunoSEQ multiplex PCR, and TCRdb's table has in-frame clones only and misses some. That table gives V, J and clone size, and the DNA gave D and trimming. The sample holds nearly 95,000 clones, 87% seen once. The sample is drawn from a study of blood T cell repertoires in COVID-19. About the study: Specimens from acute and convalescent COVID-19 originated in the United States, Italy and Spain. T cells, B-cell-depleted T cells, or PBMCs supplied cDNA or gDNA.

This CDR3 has 15 amino acids. V gave up 5 bases and J gave up 7 bases, with 21 bases separating them. Germline CDR1 is SNHLY and CDR2 is FYNNEI. The TCR originated in a human donor with acute or convalescent COVID-19. The donor label of this sample is uncertain. Specimen: peripheral blood. The gene calls are TRBV2 and TRBJ2-7, with a possible D match to TRBD2 (5 bases). The CDR3 loop is CASSRHGGRLGEQYF. DNA for the CDR3: TGTGCCAGCAGTCGCCACGGCGGGCGTCTTGGGGAGCAGTACTTC.